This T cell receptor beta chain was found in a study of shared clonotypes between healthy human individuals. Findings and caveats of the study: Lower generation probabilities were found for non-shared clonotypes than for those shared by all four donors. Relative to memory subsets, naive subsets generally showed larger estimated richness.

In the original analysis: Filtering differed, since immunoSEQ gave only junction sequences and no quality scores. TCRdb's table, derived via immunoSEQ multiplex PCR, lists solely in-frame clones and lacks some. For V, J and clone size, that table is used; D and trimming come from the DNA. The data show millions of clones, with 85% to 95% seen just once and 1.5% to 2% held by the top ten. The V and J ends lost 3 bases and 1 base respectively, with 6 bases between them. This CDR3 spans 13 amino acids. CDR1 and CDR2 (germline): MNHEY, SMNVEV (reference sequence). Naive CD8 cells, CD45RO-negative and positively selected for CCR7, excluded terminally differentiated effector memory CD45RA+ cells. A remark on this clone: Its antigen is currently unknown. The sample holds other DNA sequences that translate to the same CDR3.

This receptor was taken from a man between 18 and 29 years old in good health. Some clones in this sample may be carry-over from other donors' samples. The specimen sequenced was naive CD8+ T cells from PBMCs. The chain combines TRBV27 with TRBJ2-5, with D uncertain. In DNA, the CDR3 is TGTGCCAGCAGTTTCAGGATCCAAGAGACCCAGTACTTC. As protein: CASSFRIQETQYF.